Following are 14 T cell receptor beta chains from one sample sequenced in a study of blood T cells in healthy people across ages. Alongside a J-beta primer mix, a sample-barcoded 5' primer served in a second PCR lasting about 6 to 12 cycles. A single record per CDR3 protein comes from TCRdb applying MiXCR to the 5' RACE reads. The table lists over 1,500,000 distinct CDR3 sequences, about two fifths of them singletons. Sequencing used blood. All receptors derive from a human donor in good health.

V is TRBV7-9 and J is TRBJ1-6, with no clear D. Between the trimmed V and J ends, which lost 4 bases and 12 bases, there was a span of 16 bases. The CDR3 extends over 14 amino acids. The germline V gene has CDR1 SEHNR and CDR2 FQNEAQ (reference sequence). CDR3 DNA sequence: TGTGCCAGCAGCTCCCGGACCGGACTTGAACCCCTCCACTTT. Its protein is CASSSRTGLEPLHF.

The chain has TRBV28 and TRBJ2-4; D gene uncertain. Germline-derived CDR1 and CDR2 are MDHEN and SYDVKM. V was trimmed by 7 bases and J by 0 bases, leaving 16 bases between them. The CDR3 has 16 amino acids. The CDR3, as DNA: TGTGCCAGCACCCTTACAAGTAATCTAGCCAAAAACATTCAGTACTTC. Translating it yields CASTLTSNLAKNIQYF. Supplemented by reference TRBV28 and TRBJ2-4, the full variable domain reads DVKVTQSSRYLVKRTGEKVFLECVQDMDHENMFWYRQDPGLGLRLIYFSYDVKMKEKGDIPEGYSVSREKKERFSLILESASTNQTSMYLCASTLTSNLAKNIQYFGAGTRLSVL.

The chain employs TRBV7-3 and TRBJ1-2; D is undetermined. Trimming took 5 bases from V and 6 from J, leaving 13 bases between them. The germline CDR1 and CDR2 sequences are SGHTA and FQGTGA. This CDR3 contains 13 residues. This chain's CDR3 is CASSPDENDGYTF. The CDR3 DNA follows: TGTGCCAGCAGCCCGGATGAGAACGATGGCTACACCTTC.

This clonotype was seen more than once but under ten times. This chain joins TRBV7-9 and TRBJ1-2, with D hard to call. CDR1 is SEHNR and CDR2 is FQNEAQ in the germline V gene (reference sequence). V lost 1 base and J 3 bases, leaving 12 bases between the germline ends. The CDR3 length is 15 residues. In nucleotides, the CDR3 is TGTGCCAGCAGCTTAGGTTCAGCGGGATACTATGGCTACACCTTC. The encoded protein is CASSLGSAGYYGYTF.

The chain has TRBV2 and TRBJ2-3; D may match TRBD1 or TRBD2 (5 bases each). CDR3 size: 13 residues. CDR1 and CDR2 (germline): SNHLY, FYNNEI. The ends were cut back, 5 bases at V and 8 bases at J, with 14 bases in the middle. The CDR3 DNA reads TGTGCCAGCAGTACTCGGGACGGTGGTACGCAGTATTTT. It yields the protein CASSTRDGGTQYF.

This clonotype was found a few times. The chain joins TRBV6-2 or TRBV6-3 to TRBJ2-5, with D perhaps matching TRBD1 (5 bases). The J call is uncertain, as TRBJ2-7 better fits the DNA end. Germline V gene sequence: CDR1 MNHEY, CDR2 SVGEGT. The CDR3 contains 13 residues. CDR3 protein: CASSYQGWGEQYF. The CDR3 nucleotides read TGTGCCAGCAGTTATCAGGGTTGGGGCGAGCAGTACTTC.

This clonotype was seen a handful of times. The V gene is TRBV12-5, the J gene TRBJ2-3; D gene ambiguous. Germline assignment: CDR1 LGHNT and CDR2 FRNRAP. This CDR3 spans 15 amino acids. V lost 0 bases and J lost 3, with 10 bases in between. The CDR3 protein is CASGLVLGSTDTQYF. For the CDR3, the DNA is TGTGCTAGTGGTTTGGTACTGGGCAGTACAGATACGCAGTATTTT.

This chain links TRBV30 with TRBJ1-2; no reliable D call. Germline-derived CDR1 and CDR2 are GTSNPN and SVGIG (reference sequence). This CDR3 comprises 11 residues. The V and J ends lost 4 bases and 4 bases respectively, with 7 bases between them. The CDR3 loop is CAWMESYGYTF. In DNA form, the CDR3 reads TGTGCCTGGATGGAGAGCTATGGCTACACCTTC.

This sequence joins TRBV5-8 and TRBJ2-1; D is undetermined. Germline V CDR1 and CDR2: SGHTS, YDEGEE. This CDR3 is built from 15 residues. Between the trimmed V and J ends, which lost 0 bases and 6 bases, there was a span of 13 bases. CDR3 DNA: TGTGCCAGCAGCTTGGGCCTAGGGCGAAGCAATGAGCAGTTCTTC. Protein product: CASSLGLGRSNEQFF.

In its sample, this clonotype was seen a few times. One junction end disagrees with the germline gene, perhaps due to a read error. This chain's CDR3 is CASSHQAQGAVDSQYF. In DNA form, the CDR3 reads TGCGCCAGCAGCCATCAGGCACAGGGGGCTGTAGATTCGCAGTATTTT. J is TRBJ2-3 and V is TRBV4-3, with 9 bases matching TRBD1. The germline V gene encodes CDR1 LGHNA and CDR2 YSLEER. The CDR3 loop spans 16 amino acids.

This clonotype was observed a few times. The chain combines TRBV12-3 or TRBV12-4 with TRBJ2-3, with a weak D call TRBD1 (7 bases). Between the trimmed V and J ends, which lost 5 bases and 3 bases, there was a span of 18 bases. The CDR3 is 16 amino acids. The CDR3 loop is CASSPYRGGGTDTQYF. CDR3 coding DNA: TGTGCCAGCAGTCCCTACAGGGGAGGAGGGACAGATACGCAGTATTTT.

This clonotype has just a few counts. V gene TRBV7-9 combines with J gene TRBJ2-1; 10 bases match TRBD1. The CDR3 totals 17 residues. Germline-derived CDR1 and CDR2 are SEHNR and FQNEAQ (reference sequence). The J segment lost 2 bases and the V segment lost 6 bases, leaving 10 bases of the junction unmatched. The CDR3 DNA sequence: TGTGCCAGCAGATCAGGCGGGACAGGGGAAACCTACAATGAGCAGTTCTTC. This encodes CASRSGGTGETYNEQFF.

This clonotype was seen more than once but under ten times. The V call is TRBV7-9, the J call TRBJ2-7; 9 positions match TRBD1. The end of the DNA fits TRBJ2-5 better, so the J call may be wrong. The CDR3 contains 14 residues. The germline V gene encodes CDR1 SEHNR and CDR2 FQNEAQ (reference sequence). The chain's CDR3 is CASRNRGRRETQYF. In nucleotides, the CDR3 is TGTGCCAGCAGAAACAGGGGGCGCCGGGAGACCCAGTACTTC.

CDR3: CASSLAFTGGHAGELFF. Here the CDR3 DNA reads TGTGCCAGCAGCTTAGCTTTTACAGGGGGGCATGCCGGGGAGCTGTTTTTT. The rearrangement links TRBV7-2 to TRBJ2-2, with 8 bases lining up with TRBD1. Germline CDR1 reads SGHTA; CDR2 reads FQGNSA. The J segment lost 6 bases and the V segment lost 0 bases, leaving 9 bases of the junction unmatched. The CDR3 spans 17 residues.